Listed below are T cell receptor beta chains from one sample, sequenced in a study of T cells in Graves' hyperthyroidism and ophthalmopathy. TCRdb analysed the multiplex PCR reads with MiXCR anew, one entry per CDR3 protein. The table lists about 640,000 distinct CDR3 sequences, 40% to 55% of them singletons. Sequenced input: peripheral blood or thyroid tissue (not recorded which). The receptors come from an adult man with Graves' disease, either hyperthyroidism or ophthalmopathy (not recorded which). Each CDR3 is given with its conserved first and last residue. The order of the fields is J gene, V gene, clone size, D gene, CDR3 protein, CDR3 DNA. D genes are given only for firm matches. Some rows mark clone size as missing; the rest say once, few, many or name a class of expanded clone.

TRBJ1-4 TRBV7-9 . . CASSRPAGGVREKLFF TGTGCCAGCAGCCGCCCCGCGGGGGGGGTGAGGGAAAAACTGTTTTTT
TRBJ1-4 TRBV2 few . CASSLANQGGKLFF TGTGCCAGCAGCCTAGCTAATCAGGGAGGAAAACTGTTTTTT
TRBJ1-4 TRBV7-8 . . CASSPGMGAAANEKLFF TGTGCCAGCAGCCCAGGGATGGGGGCTGCGGCTAATGAAAAACTGTTTTTT
TRBJ1-5 TRBV7-8 many . CASSLRAGSWGNQPQHF TGTGCCAGCAGCTTAAGGGCAGGGAGTTGGGGCAATCAGCCCCAGCATTTT
TRBJ1-1 TRBV7-8 few . CASSSLGGGVYTEAFF TGTGCCAGCAGCTCCCTAGGAGGGGGGGTATACACTGAAGCTTTCTTT
TRBJ1-3 TRBV20-1 . . CSAASVTGNTIYF TGCAGTGCTGCCTCGGTGACTGGAAACACCATATATTTT
TRBJ2-7 TRBV7-9 . . CASSFGGRGDYEQYF TGTGCCAGCAGCTTTGGCGGCAGGGGGGACTACGAGCAGTACTTC
TRBJ2-7 TRBV10-3 . TRBD2 CAICVLAGAYEQYF TGTGCCATCTGTGTACTAGCGGGGGCCTACGAGCAGTACTTC
TRBJ2-2 TRBV19 few TRBD1 CASDDRAGELFF TGTGCCAGTGATGACAGGGCCGGGGAGCTGTTTTTT
TRBJ2-5 TRBV10-3 . TRBD1 CAITSGQGETQYF TGTGCCATCACCTCGGGACAGGGAGAGACCCAGTACTTC
TRBJ1-6 TRBV12-3/TRBV12-4 . . CASSSGRGPLHF TGTGCCAGCAGTTCAGGCAGGGGTCCCCTCCACTTT
TRBJ1-5 TRBV7-8 . TRBD1 CASRLLGTGSQPQHF TGTGCCAGCAGACTCTTGGGGACAGGGAGTCAGCCCCAGCATTTT
TRBJ2-2 TRBV2 . . CASSLDPSSGELFF TGTGCCAGCAGCTTGGACCCGAGCTCCGGGGAGCTGTTTTTT
TRBJ2-5 TRBV20-1 . TRBD2 CSAPTSGRSQETQYF TGCAGTGCACCAACTAGCGGGCGGTCACAAGAGACCCAGTACTTC
TRBJ1-1 TRBV15 . . CATSRDRTATEAFF TGTGCCACCAGCAGAGATCGAACAGCCACTGAAGCTTTCTTT
TRBJ2-2 TRBV7-2 . TRBD2 CASSQPSGENTGELFF TGTGCCAGCAGCCAACCTAGCGGGGAAAACACCGGGGAGCTGTTTTTT
TRBJ1-2 TRBV7-9 many TRBD1 CASSPTGSRGYTF TGTGCCAGCAGCCCGACAGGGTCACGAGGCTACACCTTC
TRBJ2-7 TRBV6-1 . . CASGVDAYSYEQYF TGTGCCAGCGGGGTAGACGCTTACTCCTACGAGCAGTACTTC
TRBJ2-2 TRBV2 few . CASSEGAGGELFF TGTGCCAGCAGTGAGGGGGCCGGCGGGGAGCTGTTTTTT
TRBJ1-1 TRBV6-6 few . CASSFAAGNTEAFF TGTGCCAGCAGTTTTGCGGCAGGGAACACTGAAGCTTTCTTT
TRBJ1-1 TRBV2 . TRBD1 CASSEATGRAFF TGTGCCAGCAGTGAAGCGACAGGGAGGGCTTTCTTT
TRBJ1-5 TRBV20-1 . TRBD1 CSAQDRGDYSNQPQHF TGCAGTGCCCAGGACAGGGGCGACTATAGCAATCAGCCCCAGCATTTT
TRBJ2-2 TRBV6-5 . . CASRLTGTGELFF TGTGCCAGCAGATTAACAGGGACCGGGGAGCTGTTTTTT
TRBJ1-1 TRBV2 . . CASRAKNAEAFF TGTGCCAGCAGGGCGAAAAACGCTGAAGCTTTCTTT
TRBJ1-1 TRBV5-1 few TRBD1 CASSNGQGKEAEAFF TGCGCCAGCAGCAATGGACAGGGGAAAGAGGCTGAAGCTTTCTTT
TRBJ2-5 TRBV6-6 . TRBD1 CASSYGLGQKETQYF TGTGCCAGCAGTTACGGACTGGGACAGAAAGAGACCCAGTACTTC
TRBJ2-7 TRBV9 . TRBD1 CASIDGTGREQYF TGTGCCAGCATAGACGGGACAGGGCGGGAGCAGTACTTC
TRBJ2-7 TRBV29-1 many . CSVRRDKATYEQYF TGCAGCGTTCGAAGGGACAAGGCTACCTACGAGCAGTACTTC
TRBJ2-3 TRBV7-9 . TRBD2 CASSQEAGAITDTQYF TGTGCCAGCAGCCAAGAAGCGGGAGCTATCACAGATACGCAGTATTTT
TRBJ1-3 TRBV12-3/TRBV12-4 few . CATLGGGHSGNTIYF TGTGCCACCTTGGGGGGAGGACACTCTGGAAACACCATATATTTT
TRBJ2-5 TRBV12-3/TRBV12-4 . . CASSFFSEETQYF TGTGCCAGCAGTTTTTTCAGTGAAGAGACCCAGTACTTC
TRBJ1-1 TRBV9 . TRBD1 CASSGATGGGRTEAFF TGTGCCAGCAGCGGAGCGACAGGGGGCGGAAGAACTGAAGCTTTCTTT
TRBJ1-2 TRBV10-3 . . CAISVGSLTYGYTF TGTGCCATCAGCGTCGGGTCCCTTACCTATGGCTACACCTTC
TRBJ2-7 TRBV13 . TRBD1 CASSSRGGQGTYEQYF TGTGCCAGCAGCTCCCGTGGCGGACAGGGGACCTACGAGCAGTACTTC